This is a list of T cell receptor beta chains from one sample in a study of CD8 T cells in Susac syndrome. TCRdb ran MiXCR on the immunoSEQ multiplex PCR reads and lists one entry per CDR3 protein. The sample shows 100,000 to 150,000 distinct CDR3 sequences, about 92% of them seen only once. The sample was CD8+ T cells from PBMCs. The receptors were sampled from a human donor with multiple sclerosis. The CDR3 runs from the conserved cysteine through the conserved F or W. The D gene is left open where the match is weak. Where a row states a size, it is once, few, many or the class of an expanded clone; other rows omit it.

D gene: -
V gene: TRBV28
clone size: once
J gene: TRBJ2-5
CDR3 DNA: TGTGCCAGCAGTTTAAGACCATTGGAGACCCAGTACTTC
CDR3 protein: CASSLRPLETQYF

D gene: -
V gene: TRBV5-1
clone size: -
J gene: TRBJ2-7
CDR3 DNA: TGCGCCAGCAGCTTGTACCAGGTGGACCTCTACGAGCAGTACTTC
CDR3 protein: CASSLYQVDLYEQYF

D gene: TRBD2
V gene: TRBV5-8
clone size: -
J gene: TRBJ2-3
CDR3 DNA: TGTGCCAGCAGCTTCCTAGCGGGGGACACAGATACGCAGTATTTT
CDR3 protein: CASSFLAGDTDTQYF

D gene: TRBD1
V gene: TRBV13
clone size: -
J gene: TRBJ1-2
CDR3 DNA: TGTGCCAGCAGCTCCGAAGACAGGGATGGCTACACCTTC
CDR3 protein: CASSSEDRDGYTF

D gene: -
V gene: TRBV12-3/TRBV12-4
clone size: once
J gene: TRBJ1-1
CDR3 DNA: TGTGCCAGCAGTTTGGACCGAGAGCTCACTGAAGCTTTCTTT
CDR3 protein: CASSLDRELTEAFF

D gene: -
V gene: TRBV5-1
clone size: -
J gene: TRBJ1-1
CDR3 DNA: TGCGCCAGCAGCTCACAGGGACGCAACACTGAAGCTTTCTTT
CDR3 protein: CASSSQGRNTEAFF

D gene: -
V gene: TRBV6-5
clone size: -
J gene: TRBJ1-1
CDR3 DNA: TGTGCCAGCAGTTACTTCAGGGAAGCGGATGAAGCTTTCTTT
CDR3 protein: CASSYFREADEAFF

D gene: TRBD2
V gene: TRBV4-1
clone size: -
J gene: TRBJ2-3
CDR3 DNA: TGCGCCAGCAGCCAAGCGGCCGGGCGGGGGGGCTCAGATACGCAGTATTTT
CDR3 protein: CASSQAAGRGGSDTQYF

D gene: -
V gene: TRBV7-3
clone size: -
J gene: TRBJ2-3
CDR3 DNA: TGTGCCAGCAGCTTAGCGGGGCTTAGCACAGATACGCAGTATTTT
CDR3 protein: CASSLAGLSTDTQYF

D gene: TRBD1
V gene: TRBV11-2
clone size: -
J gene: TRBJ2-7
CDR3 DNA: TGTGCCAGCAGCTCGCGGACAGGGGTAGACTACGAGCAGTACTTC
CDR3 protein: CASSSRTGVDYEQYF

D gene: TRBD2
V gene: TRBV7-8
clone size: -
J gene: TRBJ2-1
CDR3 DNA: TGTGCCAGCAGCTTAGCCCGACTAGCGGGGACCCACAATGAGCAGTTCTTC
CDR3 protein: CASSLARLAGTHNEQFF

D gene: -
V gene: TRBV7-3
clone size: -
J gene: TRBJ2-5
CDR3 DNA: TGTGCCAGCAGCTTATCGGGCAGGCTCCAAGAGACCCAGTACTTC
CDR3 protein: CASSLSGRLQETQYF

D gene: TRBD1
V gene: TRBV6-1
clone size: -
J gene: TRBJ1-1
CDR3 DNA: TGTGCCAGCAGACTGTACGGACAGGGCGGATCGAACACTGAAGCTTTCTTT
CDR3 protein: CASRLYGQGGSNTEAFF

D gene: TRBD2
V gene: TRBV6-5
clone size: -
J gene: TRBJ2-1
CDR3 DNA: TGTGCCAGCAGTGCTAGCGGGAGGTCCTACAATGAGCAGTTCTTC
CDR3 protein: CASSASGRSYNEQFF

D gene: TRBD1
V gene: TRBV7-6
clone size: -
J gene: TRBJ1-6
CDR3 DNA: TGTGCCAGCAGCCCCGGGACAGTCCCCAAGCCCCTCCACTTT
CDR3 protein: CASSPGTVPKPLHF

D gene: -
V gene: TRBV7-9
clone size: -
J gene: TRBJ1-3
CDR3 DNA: TGTGCCAGCAGCCCCCTAGGCAGGGGATCTGGAAACACCATATATTTT
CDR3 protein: CASSPLGRGSGNTIYF

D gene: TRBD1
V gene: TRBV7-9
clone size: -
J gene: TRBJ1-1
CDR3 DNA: TGTGCCAGCAGCCCGCTGACAGGGGCGGGTACTGAAGCTTTCTTT
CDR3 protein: CASSPLTGAGTEAFF

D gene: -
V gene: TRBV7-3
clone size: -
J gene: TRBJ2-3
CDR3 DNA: TGTGCCAGCAGCCCGATGGGGGCAGATACGCAGTATTTT
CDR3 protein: CASSPMGADTQYF

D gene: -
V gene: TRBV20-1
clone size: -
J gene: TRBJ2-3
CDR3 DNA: TGCAGTGCTAGAGAGGGGGCGGGACAGAACACAGATACGCAGTATTTT
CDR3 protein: CSAREGAGQNTDTQYF

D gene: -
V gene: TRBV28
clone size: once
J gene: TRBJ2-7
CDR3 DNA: TGTGCCAGCAGTCCCCGGGGAGGCCCAGCCTACGAGCAGTACTTC
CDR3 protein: CASSPRGGPAYEQYF

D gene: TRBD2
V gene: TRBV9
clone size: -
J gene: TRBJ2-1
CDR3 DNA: TGTGCCAGCAGCGTTAGCGGGAGGGCCGATAATGAGCAGTTCTTC
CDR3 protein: CASSVSGRADNEQFF

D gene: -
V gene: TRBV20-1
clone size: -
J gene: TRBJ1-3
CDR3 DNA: TGCAGTGCTCCTTATGGGTCTCGCTCGGGAAACACCATATATTTT
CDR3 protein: CSAPYGSRSGNTIYF

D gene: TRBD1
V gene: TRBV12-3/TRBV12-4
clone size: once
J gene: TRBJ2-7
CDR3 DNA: TGTGCCAGCAGTCCCCGGGACAGTCCCTCCTACGAGCAGTACTTC
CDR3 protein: CASSPRDSPSYEQYF

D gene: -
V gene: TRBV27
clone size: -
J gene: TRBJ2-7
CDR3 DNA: TGTGCCAGCAGCATCCTTTACGGGGAGCAGTACTTC
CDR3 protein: CASSILYGEQYF

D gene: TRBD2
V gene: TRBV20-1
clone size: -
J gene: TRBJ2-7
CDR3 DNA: TGCAGTGCTAGAGATGAGGCTAGCGGGGGGGCGAGAACCTACGAGCAGTACTTC
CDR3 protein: CSARDEASGGARTYEQYF

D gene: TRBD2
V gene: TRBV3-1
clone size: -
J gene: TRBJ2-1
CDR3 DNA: TGTGCCAGCAGCCAAGAGGAGCGGGGGGGCCCCTACAATGAGCAGTTCTTC
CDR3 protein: CASSQEERGGPYNEQFF

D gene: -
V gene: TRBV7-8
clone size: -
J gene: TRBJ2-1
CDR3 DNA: TGTGCCAGCAGCTTACCGGACTGGGACGATGAGCAGTTCTTC
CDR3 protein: CASSLPDWDDEQFF

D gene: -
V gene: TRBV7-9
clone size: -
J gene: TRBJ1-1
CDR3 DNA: TGTGCCAGCAGCTTAAGCCAGGGGAACACTGAAGCTTTCTTT
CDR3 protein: CASSLSQGNTEAFF

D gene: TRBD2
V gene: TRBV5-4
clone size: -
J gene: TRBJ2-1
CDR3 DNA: TGTGCCAGCAGCCCTGGTCGGGGCGGGAGAAATGAGCAGTTCTTC
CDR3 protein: CASSPGRGGRNEQFF

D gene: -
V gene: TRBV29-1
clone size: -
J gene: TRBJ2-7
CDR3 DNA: TGCAGCGTTACAGATTCCTACGAGCAGTACTTC
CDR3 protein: CSVTDSYEQYF

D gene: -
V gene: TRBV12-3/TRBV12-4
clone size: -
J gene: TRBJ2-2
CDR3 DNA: TGTGCCAGCAGTCCGGCCAAACTAGCAGCCGGGGAGCTGTTTTTT
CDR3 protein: CASSPAKLAAGELFF

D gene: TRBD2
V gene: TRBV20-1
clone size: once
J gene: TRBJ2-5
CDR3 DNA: TGCAGTGCTCGGAAGCGGGGGGAGGCTGAGACCCAGTACTTC
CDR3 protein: CSARKRGEAETQYF

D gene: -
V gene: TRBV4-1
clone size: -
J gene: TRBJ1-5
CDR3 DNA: TGCGCCAGCAGCCAAGGGGGCGCGGGCAATCAGCCCCAGCATTTT
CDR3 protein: CASSQGGAGNQPQHF

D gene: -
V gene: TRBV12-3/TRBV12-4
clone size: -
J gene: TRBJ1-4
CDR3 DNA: TGTGCCAGCAGCCCCTCGTATGGTTCCTACGAAAAACTGTTTTTT
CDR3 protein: CASSPSYGSYEKLFF

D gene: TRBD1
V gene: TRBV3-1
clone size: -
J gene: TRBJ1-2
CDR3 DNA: TGTGCCAGCAGCCCTAGGGACAGCCATGGCTATGGCTACACCTTC
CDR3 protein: CASSPRDSHGYGYTF

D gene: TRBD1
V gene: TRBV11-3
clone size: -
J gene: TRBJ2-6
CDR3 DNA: TGTGCCAGCAGCTTAGGGACAGGCTCTGGGGCCAACGTCCTGACTTTC
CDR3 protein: CASSLGTGSGANVLTF

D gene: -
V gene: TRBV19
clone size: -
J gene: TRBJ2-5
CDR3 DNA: TGTGCCAGTAGTATCAGGCAGTCTCAAGAGACCCAGTACTTC
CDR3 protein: CASSIRQSQETQYF

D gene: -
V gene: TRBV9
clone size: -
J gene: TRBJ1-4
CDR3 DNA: TGTGCCAGCAGCGAACTGGGGGCTAATGAAAAACTGTTTTTT
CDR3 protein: CASSELGANEKLFF

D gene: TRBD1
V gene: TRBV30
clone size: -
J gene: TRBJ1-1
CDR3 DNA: TGTGCCTGGAGTCGACAGGGTCTCGCTTTCTTT
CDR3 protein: CAWSRQGLAFF

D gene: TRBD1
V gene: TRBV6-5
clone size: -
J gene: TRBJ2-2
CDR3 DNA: TGTGCCAGCAGTTACCTGACAGGGCTCGGTGGGGGCGGGGAGCTGTTTTTT
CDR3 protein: CASSYLTGLGGGGELFF

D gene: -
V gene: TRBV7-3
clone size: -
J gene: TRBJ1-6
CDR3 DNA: TGTGCCAGCAGCTTATCCGGACAGAATTCACCCCTCCACTTT
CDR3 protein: CASSLSGQNSPLHF

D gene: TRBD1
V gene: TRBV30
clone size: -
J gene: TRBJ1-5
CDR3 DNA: TGTGCCTGGAGCTCAGGGACAGGGATCAATCAGCCCCAGCATTTT
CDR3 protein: CAWSSGTGINQPQHF

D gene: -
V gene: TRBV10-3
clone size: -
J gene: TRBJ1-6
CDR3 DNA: TGTGCCATCAGTGAGTCGCTGGTTTCGCTCCTCCACTTT
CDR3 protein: CAISESLVSLLHF

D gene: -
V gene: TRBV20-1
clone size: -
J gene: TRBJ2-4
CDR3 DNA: TGCAGTGCTAGAGATCCCCGGGCGGAAGCCAAAAACATTCAGTACTTC
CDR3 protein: CSARDPRAEAKNIQYF

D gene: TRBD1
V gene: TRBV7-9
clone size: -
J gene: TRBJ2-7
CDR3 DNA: TGTGCCAGCAGCTCAAAGGACAGGGGGTTGGGAGAGCAGTACTTC
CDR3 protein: CASSSKDRGLGEQYF

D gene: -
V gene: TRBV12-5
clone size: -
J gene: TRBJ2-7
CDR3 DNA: TGTGCTAGTGGCCACCCGGCCTACGAGCAGTACTTC
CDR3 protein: CASGHPAYEQYF

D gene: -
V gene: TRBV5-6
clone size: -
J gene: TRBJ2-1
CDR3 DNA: TGTGCCAGCAGCCCCACTACAGGGCGTGATGAGCAGTTCTTC
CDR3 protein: CASSPTTGRDEQFF

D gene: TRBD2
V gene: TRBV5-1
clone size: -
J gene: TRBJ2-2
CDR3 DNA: TGCGCCAGCAGCTGGGAGCGGGAGAGCACCGGGGAGCTGTTTTTT
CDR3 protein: CASSWERESTGELFF

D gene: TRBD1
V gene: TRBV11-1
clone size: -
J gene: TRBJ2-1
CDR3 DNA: TGTGCCAGCAGCTCCACCTCCCGCCGGGACAGCCAGACCATCTCCTACAATGAGCAGTTCTTC
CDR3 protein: CASSSTSRRDSQTISYNEQFF

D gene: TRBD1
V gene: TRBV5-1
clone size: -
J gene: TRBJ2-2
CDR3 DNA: TGCGCCAGCAGCTTGTTTTCGGGACAGGGGCCGAACACCGGGGAGCTGTTTTTT
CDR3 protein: CASSLFSGQGPNTGELFF

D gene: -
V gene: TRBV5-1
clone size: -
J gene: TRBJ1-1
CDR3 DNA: TGCGCCAGCAGCTTGGGGGACAAAACCCCTGAAGCTTTCTTT
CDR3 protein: CASSLGDKTPEAFF

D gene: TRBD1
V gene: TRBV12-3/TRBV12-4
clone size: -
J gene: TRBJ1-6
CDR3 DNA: TGTGCCAGCAGTCCAGGGGGAACACCCCTCCACTTT
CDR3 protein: CASSPGGTPLHF

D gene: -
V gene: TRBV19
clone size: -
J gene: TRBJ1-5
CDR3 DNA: TGTGCCAGTAGTATGAGTCAGCGCAATCAGCCCCAGCATTTT
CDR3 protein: CASSMSQRNQPQHF

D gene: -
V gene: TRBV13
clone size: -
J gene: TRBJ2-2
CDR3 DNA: TGTGCCAGCAGCTCCTACAGGCACCCGGAAAACACCGGGGAGCTGTTTTTT
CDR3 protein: CASSSYRHPENTGELFF

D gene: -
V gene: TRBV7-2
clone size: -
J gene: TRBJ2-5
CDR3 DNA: TGTGCCAGCAGCGTTTGGCGTTTAGAGACCCAGTACTTC
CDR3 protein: CASSVWRLETQYF

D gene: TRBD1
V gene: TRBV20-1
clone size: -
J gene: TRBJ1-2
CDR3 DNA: TGCAGTGCTAGAGATCGGGGGTCGGGAGGGGGCCCCAGTAACTATGGCTACACCTTC
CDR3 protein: CSARDRGSGGGPSNYGYTF

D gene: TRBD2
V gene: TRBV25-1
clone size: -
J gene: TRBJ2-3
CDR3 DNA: TGTGCCAGCAGTGATTCTAGCGGGGGGTTCCCAGATACGCAGTATTTT
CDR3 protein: CASSDSSGGFPDTQYF

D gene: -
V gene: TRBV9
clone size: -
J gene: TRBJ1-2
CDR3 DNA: TGTGCCAGCAGCGGAGACGGGACAAGTTCCGACCTTAACTATGGCTACACCTTC
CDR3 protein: CASSGDGTSSDLNYGYTF